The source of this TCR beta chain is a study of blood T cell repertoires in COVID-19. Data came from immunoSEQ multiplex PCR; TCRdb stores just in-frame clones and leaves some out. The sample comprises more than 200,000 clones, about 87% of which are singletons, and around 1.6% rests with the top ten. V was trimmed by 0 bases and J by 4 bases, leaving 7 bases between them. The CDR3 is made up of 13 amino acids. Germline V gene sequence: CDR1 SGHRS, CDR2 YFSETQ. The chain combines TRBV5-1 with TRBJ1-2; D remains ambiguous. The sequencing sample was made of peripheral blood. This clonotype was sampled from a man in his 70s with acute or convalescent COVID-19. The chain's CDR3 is CASSLEDFYGYTF. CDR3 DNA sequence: TGCGCCAGCAGCTTGGAGGACTTCTATGGCTACACCTTC.